Below, 15 T cell receptor beta chains from the same sample are listed, as sequenced in a study of cytomegalovirus exposure and HLA in healthy donors. The PCR was carried out with 60 Vbeta primers and 13 Jbeta primers. The assay was immunoSEQ multiplex PCR, and TCRdb's table has in-frame clones only and misses some. Among about 160,000 clones listed, 82% were seen once. The sample taken for sequencing was PBMCs. The source is a girl aged 2-10 years in good health and CMV-seropositive.

The J gene is TRBJ1-3, the V gene TRBV4-1; TRBD1 agrees at 8 bases. The CDR3 has 15 amino acids. Germline V gene data show CDR1 as MGHRA and CDR2 as YSYEKL. The V segment lost 1 base and the J segment 2 bases; nucleotides outside the gene matches: 1. The CDR3 sequence is CASSQGQGPGNTIYF. The DNA for the CDR3 is TGCGCCAGCAGCCAAGGACAGGGGCCTGGAAACACCATATATTTT.

This chain joins TRBV30 and TRBJ1-2; 7 nucleotides match TRBD1. The CDR3 runs 14 residues. The germline gives CDR1 GTSNPN, CDR2 SVGIG (reference sequence). V trimming: 0 bases; J trimming: 6 bases; junction bases outside the gene matches: 7. DNA of the CDR3: TGTGCCTGGAGTGTACAAGGGGGCCAGCATGGCTACACCTTC. Translating gives CAWSVQGGQHGYTF. The full variable domain, in which reference TRBV30 and TRBJ1-2 provide the parts outside the CDR3, is SQTIHQWPATLVQPVGSPLSLECTVEGTSNPNLYWYRQAAGRGLQLLFYSVGIGQISSEVPQNLSASRPQDRQFILSSKKLLLSDSGFYLCAWSVQGGQHGYTFGSGTRLTVV.

There are a few counts of this clone. The sample holds other DNA sequences that translate to the same CDR3. The V and J genes are TRBV6-4 and TRBJ2-3; D might be TRBD1 (5 bases). The CDR3 length is 14 residues. Looked up from germline, CDR1 is MRHNA and CDR2 is SNTAGT. V was cut by 3 bases and J by 0 bases, with 7 bases left in between. As DNA, the CDR3 is TGTGCCAGCAGTGAGTCAGGGAGCACAGATACGCAGTATTTT. As protein: CASSESGSTDTQYF.

This rearrangement joins TRBV10-3 to TRBJ2-7; TRBD2 agrees at 14 bases. CDR3 size: 16 residues. Unmatched junction bases numbered 10, after V lost 10 bases and J lost 2 bases. Germline assignment: CDR1 ENHRY and CDR2 SYGVKD. The CDR3 nucleotides read TGTGCCACCAGACTAGCGGGAGGGCCGAGGACCTACGAGCAGTACTTC. Residues: CATRLAGGPRTYEQYF.

J is TRBJ1-2 and V is TRBV30; D remains unclear. Germline assignment: CDR1 GTSNPN and CDR2 SVGIG (reference sequence). The CDR3 has 14 residues. The V gene lost 2 bases and the J gene lost 6 bases, with 16 bases spanning the gap. The CDR3, as DNA: TGTGCCTGGAGTCTTCTTGGACGGGGAGATGGCTACACCTTC. This translates into CAWSLLGRGDGYTF.

The V call is TRBV4-1, the J call TRBJ2-1, with 15 bases aligning to TRBD2. Germline V gene lookup returns CDR1 MGHRA and CDR2 YSYEKL. There are 22 residues in the CDR3. J lost 0 bases, V lost 4 bases, and 16 bases had no gene match. In DNA form, the CDR3 reads TGCGCCAGCAGCCTAAAGTTTGGCTCGGGACTAGCGGGAGGAAGCTCCTACAATGAGCAGTTCTTC. This codes for CASSLKFGSGLAGGSSYNEQFF.

CDR3 sequence reads: CASSYSRTVPGGELFF. The CDR3 region has the DNA TGTGCCAGCAGTTACTCGAGAACAGTCCCTGGCGGGGAGCTGTTTTTT. The chain employs TRBV6-6 and TRBJ2-2; D unclear. The CDR3 loop spans 16 amino acids. The germline V gene encodes CDR1 MNHNY and CDR2 SVGAGI (reference sequence). V lost 0 bases and J lost 7, with 15 bases in between.

The chain links TRBV15 to TRBJ2-7; D might be TRBD2 (7 bases). V gave up 3 bases and J gave up 5 bases, with 17 bases separating them. This CDR3 has 15 amino acids. CDR1 is LNHNV, CDR2 YYDKDF, per germline (reference sequence). The CDR3 is CATSSSRKGGDEQYF. The CDR3 DNA sequence: TGTGCCACCAGCAGTTCCCGGAAAGGGGGGGACGAGCAGTACTTC.

This clone was seen once. The chain employs TRBV6-6 and TRBJ1-2, with D possibly matching TRBD1 (6 bases). The CDR3 runs 15 residues. The germline gives CDR1 MNHNY, CDR2 SVGAGI (reference sequence). Trimming shortened V by 5 bases and J by 4 bases, and 17 bases separated the two germline ends. In DNA form, the CDR3 reads TGTGCCAGCAGTCAGGACAGCTACAAACCCTATGGCTACACCTTC. Protein product: CASSQDSYKPYGYTF.

The chain couples TRBV28 to TRBJ2-7, with 7 bases that match TRBD2. The junction had 14 bases not matched to a gene; V was cut back by 5 bases and J by 4 bases. The CDR3 consists of 16 residues. CDR1 and CDR2 (germline): MDHEN, SYDVKM. CDR3 residues: CASSPFSSGEDYEQYF. CDR3 nucleotide sequence: TGTGCCAGCAGTCCTTTTTCTAGCGGAGAGGATTACGAGCAGTACTTC.

With respect to this clone: This sample also contains other DNA sequences that code for the same CDR3. This chain uses TRBV4-1 with TRBJ1-1; D gene uncertain. This CDR3 region has 13 residues. Germline CDR1 MGHRA, CDR2 YSYEKL. V was pared by 1 base and J by 1 base, with 4 bases between. The CDR3 bases are TGCGCCAGCAGCCAAGGGAGGAACACTGAAGCTTTCTTT. It translates to CASSQGRNTEAFF.

The J gene is TRBJ1-3, the V gene TRBV10-3, with D hard to call. The CDR3 contains 16 residues. CDR1 ENHRY and CDR2 SYGVKD come from the germline V gene. V lost 2 bases and J 0 bases, leaving 11 bases between the germline ends. Here the CDR3 reads CAISEPGSHSGNTIYF. For the CDR3, the DNA is TGTGCCATCAGTGAGCCCGGGTCCCACTCTGGAAACACCATATATTTT.

This sequence joins TRBV5-1 and TRBJ1-3, with 7 nucleotides matching TRBD1. The CDR3 has 16 residues. In germline, CDR1 is SGHRS, CDR2 YFSETQ. V lost 2 bases to trimming and J lost 2 bases; unmatched junction nucleotides: 7. CDR3 nucleotides: TGCGCCAGCAGCTTTAGGGGGCTGATTCCTGGAAACACCATATATTTT. As protein: CASSFRGLIPGNTIYF.

The chain has TRBV4-1 and TRBJ1-2, with 7 bases lining up with TRBD1. The CDR3 covers 14 residues. V dropped 7 bases and J dropped 4; count of bases not matched to a gene: 9. CDR1 is MGHRA and CDR2 is YSYEKL in the germline V gene. CDR3 region: CASKRTGEIYGYTF. The CDR3 DNA reads TGCGCCAGCAAAAGGACAGGAGAGATCTATGGCTACACCTTC.

This clone showed up just a few times. This chain connects TRBV21-1 to TRBJ2-1; the table's D call of TRBD2 was not tested on the DNA. TRBV21-1 counts as a pseudogene. CDR3 length: 16 residues. In DNA form, the CDR3 reads TGTGCCAGCAGCCATCCTAGCGGGAGATCCCACAATGAGCAGTTCTTC. It encodes CASSHPSGRSHNEQFF.